This TCR beta chain was sequenced for a study of graft-versus-host responses after intestinal transplantation. Study results and limitations: GvH clones appeared in recipient marrow, some first in ileum or blood.

Generated by immunoSEQ multiplex PCR, the TCRdb table keeps only in-frame clones and is missing some. The sample lists tens of thousands of clones, more than 70% occurring once. The germline V and J ends were trimmed by 0 bases and 9 bases, with 9 bases remaining between them. CDR1 and CDR2 from the germline V gene are MNHEY and SMNVEV (reference sequence). The CDR3 has 13 residues. With respect to this clone: Its specificity is not known.

The rearrangement links TRBV27 to TRBJ2-1; D is perhaps TRBD2 (5 bases). Here the sequenced sample was unstimulated CD8+ T cells sorted from spleen or lymph node cells, taken before intestinal transplant. The clonotype was recovered from a human donor who received an intestinal transplant. CDR3: CASSLSAGGEQFF. Here the CDR3 DNA reads TGTGCCAGCAGTTTATCGGCAGGAGGTGAGCAGTTCTTC.